This TCR beta chain was retrieved from a study of shared clonotypes between healthy human individuals. Study findings and constraints: Memory subsets had estimated richness that was generally smaller than that of naive subsets. Limitation of the genetic and exposure-history diversity represented came from the few donors.

In regard to this clone: Its cognate antigen is unknown.

It was 200 ng DNA, around 32,000 T cell genomes, that sorted-subset replicate PCRs used. Repertoires were generated with immunoSEQ multiplex PCR, while TCRdb's copy carries only in-frame clones and drops some. The sample shows about 530,000 clones, about 95% of them seen only once. CD4+ cells underwent separation, giving CD45RA+ naive and CD45RA-negative memory subsets. The source is a woman in her twenties or thirties in good health. Input material: naive CD4+ T cells sorted from blood. As for subset: CD45RA+ positively selected.

The CDR3 is CASSEHSANVLTF. The CDR3 nucleotides are TGTGCCAGCAGTGAACATTCCGCCAACGTCCTGACTTTC. This chain connects TRBV2 to TRBJ2-6; no reliable D call. Trimming took off 2 bases at V and 7 bases at J, with 6 bases between the two ends. The CDR3 loop spans 13 amino acids. Germline V gene lookup returns CDR1 SNHLY and CDR2 FYNNEI.